A single sample is the source of the 13 T cell receptor beta chains below, sequenced in a study of blood T cell repertoires in COVID-19. Only in-frame clones appear in the TCRdb table, and some are missing; sequencing was by immunoSEQ multiplex PCR. The sample yields 200,000 to 250,000 clones, about 84% seen once. The sample taken for sequencing was peripheral blood. These receptors all come from a human donor in a cohort sampled during active COVID-19.

The chain carries TRBV5-1 and TRBJ2-2, with D perhaps TRBD2 (6 bases). Trimming took off 3 bases at V and 5 bases at J, with 14 bases between the two ends. The CDR3 has 15 amino acids. Germline values: CDR1 SGHRS, CDR2 YFSETQ. CDR3 amino acids: CASSWRGRDTGELFF. The CDR3 DNA reads as TGCGCCAGCAGCTGGCGGGGCAGGGATACCGGGGAGCTGTTTTTT.

The chain links TRBV28 to TRBJ2-7, with D perhaps matching TRBD1 (5 bases). CDR3 length equals 13 residues. Germline V gives CDR1 MDHEN, CDR2 SYDVKM. The V end lost 3 bases, the J end lost 2 bases, and 8 bases lay between the germline ends. The CDR3 nucleotides read TGTGCCAGCAGTTTTGGGGCCACCTACGAGCAGTACTTC. Protein sequence: CASSFGATYEQYF.

V gene TRBV18 combines with J gene TRBJ1-5; TRBD1 is a possible D gene (5 bases). CDR1 is KGHSH and CDR2 is LQKENI in the germline V gene. This CDR3 region has 15 residues. V shed 0 bases and J shed 6 bases, with 12 bases lying between them. The CDR3 DNA follows: TGTGCCAGCTCACCACCTTCCGGGAGGGGTCAGCCCCAGCATTTT. It yields the protein CASSPPSGRGQPQHF.

CDR3 protein: CAWRQALDSPLHF. The CDR3 nucleotides are TGTGCCTGGAGACAGGCCCTTGATTCACCCCTCCACTTT. The chain is built from TRBV30 and TRBJ1-6; possibly TRBD1 for D (5 bases). With 3 bases removed from V and 8 bases from J, the gap between germline ends came to 11 bases. The CDR3 length is 13 residues. Germline assignment: CDR1 GTSNPN and CDR2 SVGIG (reference sequence).

The chain joins TRBV7-2 to TRBJ2-2, with unresolved D. Germline CDR1 is SGHTA and CDR2 is FQGNSA. Trimming took off 2 bases at V and 5 bases at J, with 6 bases between the two ends. The length of the CDR3 is 13 residues. The CDR3 sequence: CASSLMRTGELFF. CDR3 nucleotides: TGTGCCAGCAGCTTAATGAGGACCGGGGAGCTGTTTTTT.

V gene TRBV5-5 combines with J gene TRBJ1-5; D not resolved. CDR1 and CDR2 (germline): SGHKS, YYEKEE (reference sequence). The CDR3 runs to 14 residues. V lost 0 bases to trimming and J lost 8 bases, with 12 bases between them. CDR3 loop: CASSLEGEREPQHF. In nucleotides, the CDR3 is TGTGCCAGCAGCTTGGAGGGAGAACGGGAGCCCCAGCATTTT.

This clone appeared a few times. The rearrangement uses TRBV5-1 and TRBJ1-2; 8 bases are a match to TRBD1. This CDR3 region has 14 residues. Trimming cost V 8 bases and J 6 bases; bases outside gene matches: 12. Germline CDR1 is SGHRS and CDR2 is YFSETQ. CDR3 protein: CASTQTGEDHGYTF. CDR3 bases: TGCGCCAGTACTCAGACAGGGGAGGACCATGGCTACACCTTC.

This clone was seen a handful of times. This chain uses TRBV5-5 with TRBJ1-4; D is perhaps TRBD1 (5 bases). Germline V gives CDR1 SGHKS, CDR2 YYEKEE (reference sequence). This CDR3 has 15 residues. Trimming stripped 0 bases from V and 3 bases from J, with 9 bases between. The CDR3 DNA is TGTGCCAGCAGCTTGGAACAGGCTTCTAATGAAAAACTGTTTTTT. The encoded protein is CASSLEQASNEKLFF.

The V gene is TRBV6-6, the J gene TRBJ2-6; D is unresolved. The germline gives CDR1 MNHNY, CDR2 SVGAGI (reference sequence). The V end lost 10 bases, the J end lost 0 bases, and 4 bases lay between the germline ends. This CDR3 comprises 12 residues. CDR3: CATFSGANVLTF. The CDR3 DNA is TGTGCCACTTTCTCTGGGGCCAACGTCCTGACTTTC.

This clone was observed at least ten times. The rearrangement joins TRBV6-1 to TRBJ1-2; TRBD1 matches 7 bases. Germline V gene sequence: CDR1 MNHNS, CDR2 SASEGT. V was pared by 3 bases and J by 5 bases, with 3 bases of the junction left unmatched. The CDR3 totals 13 residues. The CDR3 DNA follows: TGTGCCAGCAGTGAGACAGGGAGATATGGCTACACCTTC. This sequence encodes CASSETGRYGYTF.

The V gene is TRBV4-1, the J gene TRBJ1-3; 7 bases line up with TRBD1. The trim removed 2 bases at V and 4 bases at J, leaving 8 bases unmatched. The CDR3 runs to 16 residues. Per the germline V gene, CDR1 is MGHRA and CDR2 is YSYEKL. CDR3 bases: TGCGCCAGCAGCCAAAACAGGGGAATGGACGGAAACACCATATATTTT. This encodes CASSQNRGMDGNTIYF.

The chain carries TRBV7-9 and TRBJ2-3, with TRBD1 identical over 8 bases. The germline V gene has CDR1 SEHNR and CDR2 FQNEAQ (reference sequence). CDR3 size: 16 residues. The ends lost 2 bases at V and 6 bases at J; junction bases unmatched: 10. CDR3 in DNA: TGTGCCAGCAGCTTAAGACCCCGACAGGGGAGCGATACGCAGTATTTT. It yields the protein CASSLRPRQGSDTQYF.

The CDR3 sequence is CASSYGGAAYGYTF. The DNA of the CDR3 is TGTGCCAGCAGTTACGGTGGGGCGGCCTATGGCTACACCTTC. The chain employs TRBV6-5 and TRBJ1-2; D might be TRBD1 (5 bases). The V end was cut by 2 bases, the J end by 4 bases, with 11 bases between. The CDR3 extends over 14 amino acids. Per germline, CDR1 MNHEY and CDR2 SVGAGI.